The sequence of this T cell receptor beta chain was determined in a study of shared clonotypes between healthy human individuals. The table came from immunoSEQ multiplex PCR; TCRdb's copy has only in-frame clones and leaves some out. Of millions of clones listed, 85% to 95% are singletons. This clone was counted once. Material: naive CD4+ T cells sorted from blood. Stated subset: CD45RA+ positively selected. The sequence came from a man between 18 and 35 years old in good health.

CDR3 residues: CASSFVSQETQYF. The DNA of the CDR3 is TGTGCCAGCAGCTTTGTATCTCAAGAGACCCAGTACTTC. The rearrangement joins TRBV7-8 to TRBJ2-5; D gene ambiguous. The V gene lost 3 bases and the J gene lost 2 bases, with 7 bases spanning the gap. CDR1 SGHVS and CDR2 FQNEAQ come from the germline V gene. This CDR3 spans 13 amino acids.